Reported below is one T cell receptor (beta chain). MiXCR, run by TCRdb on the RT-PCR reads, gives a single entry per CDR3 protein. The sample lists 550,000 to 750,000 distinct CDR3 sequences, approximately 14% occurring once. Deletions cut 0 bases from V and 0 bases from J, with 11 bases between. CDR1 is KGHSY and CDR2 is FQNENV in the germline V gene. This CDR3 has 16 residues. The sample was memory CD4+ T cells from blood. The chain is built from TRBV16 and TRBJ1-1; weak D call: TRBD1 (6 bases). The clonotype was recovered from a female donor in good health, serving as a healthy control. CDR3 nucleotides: TGTGCCAGCAGCCAATCCGACAGGAACCTGAACACTGAAGCTTTCTTT. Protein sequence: CASSQSDRNLNTEAFF.